A single sample is the source of the 20 T cell receptor beta chains below, sequenced in a study of cytomegalovirus exposure and HLA in healthy donors. The method was immunoSEQ multiplex PCR; TCRdb's version includes in-frame clones alone and lacks a portion of them. Among some 86,000 clones listed, 93% were seen once. The sequencing input was PBMCs. All receptors come from a woman between 25 and 40 years old in good health and CMV-seronegative.

The V and J genes are TRBV5-1 and TRBJ1-1; tentatively, D is TRBD1 (5 bases). V shed 2 bases and J shed 6 bases, with 11 bases lying between them. Germline CDR1 reads SGHRS; CDR2 reads YFSETQ. The CDR3 contains 13 residues. The CDR3 reads CASSLARQSEAFF. Written as DNA, the CDR3 is TGCGCCAGCAGCTTAGCCAGACAGTCTGAAGCTTTCTTT.

The chain has TRBV7-2 and TRBJ2-1; D may be TRBD1 (8 bases). The V end was cut by 4 bases, the J end by 9 bases, with 19 bases between. Looked up from germline, CDR1 is SGHTA and CDR2 is FQGNSA. CDR3 length equals 15 residues. As DNA, the CDR3 is TGTGCCAGCAGCTCCATCCACAGGGGGGGAAGTGAGCAGTTCTTC. This encodes CASSSIHRGGSEQFF.

The V gene is TRBV5-5, the J gene TRBJ1-2; D possibly corresponds to TRBD1 (5 bases). Germline CDR1 and CDR2: SGHKS and YYEKEE (reference sequence). The CDR3 loop spans 16 amino acids. The ends were cut back, 3 bases at V and 0 bases at J, with 15 bases in the middle. CDR3 nucleotides: TGTGCCAGCAGCTCCGTGGCAGGGTCCTCTAACTATGGCTACACCTTC. Residues: CASSSVAGSSNYGYTF.

This sequence joins TRBV5-1 and TRBJ1-1; D is unresolved. The V gene's germline CDR1 is SGHRS and CDR2 YFSETQ. V was pared by 1 base and J by 1 base, with 5 bases between. The CDR3 is 13 residues long. The CDR3 reads CASSLPGNTEAFF. In nucleotides, the CDR3 is TGCGCCAGCAGCTTGCCAGGGAACACTGAAGCTTTCTTT.

Within the sample, this clone is medium-sized. V gene TRBV6-4 combines with J gene TRBJ2-3; possibly TRBD1 for D (6 bases). Germline loops: CDR1 MRHNA, CDR2 SNTAGT. The V gene lost 0 bases and the J gene lost 1 base, with 8 bases spanning the gap. The CDR3 length is 15 residues. The CDR3 nucleotides are TGTGCCAGCAGTGACTCGCCAGGGGGCACAGATACGCAGTATTTT. Protein sequence: CASSDSPGGTDTQYF.

The CDR3: CASTKIGGNQPQHF. In DNA form, the CDR3 reads TGTGCCAGCACCAAAATCGGGGGCAATCAGCCCCAGCATTTT. V gene TRBV6-5 combines with J gene TRBJ1-5; the D is unclear. V lost 7 bases and J 2 bases, leaving 12 bases between the germline ends. CDR3 length equals 14 residues. Germline V lookup: CDR1 MNHEY, CDR2 SVGAGI.

This clone was picked up a small number of times. This sequence joins TRBV18 and TRBJ1-1; no firm D call. Germline values: CDR1 KGHSH, CDR2 LQKENI. With 3 bases removed from V and 6 bases from J, the gap between germline ends came to 8 bases. The CDR3 covers 12 residues. For the CDR3, the DNA is TGTGCCAGCTCACCGTTGAGGGCTGAAGCTTTCTTT. It encodes CASSPLRAEAFF.

The chain joins TRBV27 to TRBJ2-7; tentative D call: TRBD1 (5 bases). Germline CDR1 and CDR2: MNHEY and SMNVEV (reference sequence). The V end lost 5 bases, the J end lost 3 bases, and 17 bases lay between the germline ends. This CDR3 comprises 15 residues. CDR3 residues: CASSPTGMMIYEQYF. The CDR3 region has the DNA TGTGCCAGCAGTCCTACAGGCATGATGATCTACGAGCAGTACTTC.

The rearrangement uses TRBV19 and TRBJ2-2, with 9 bases matching TRBD2. CDR3 length: 15 residues. The germline V gene has CDR1 LNHDA and CDR2 SQIVND (reference sequence). J gave up 2 bases and V 7 bases, and 5 bases lay outside the gene matches. CDR3 sequence reads: CASTGLARNTGELFF. CDR3 sequence (DNA): TGTGCCAGTACAGGACTAGCGAGAAACACCGGGGAGCTGTTTTTT.

V is TRBV5-6 and J is TRBJ2-7; D remains ambiguous. The V gene's germline CDR1 is SGHDT and CDR2 YYEEEE. Trimming took 1 base from V and 1 from J, leaving 15 bases between them. This CDR3 region has 16 residues. CDR3 loop: CASSLLVGGGSYEQYF. The CDR3 DNA reads as TGTGCCAGCAGCTTGTTGGTTGGCGGCGGTTCCTACGAGCAGTACTTC.

The genes are TRBV6-5 and TRBJ1-3, with 10 bases fitting TRBD1. Germline CDR1 reads MNHEY; CDR2 reads SVGAGI. The trim removed 6 bases at V and 5 bases at J, leaving 7 bases unmatched. The CDR3 has 15 residues. The CDR3 bases are TGTGCCAGCAGGGCAGACAGGGGGCCTCGAAACACCATATATTTT. Its protein is CASRADRGPRNTIYF.

CDR3 sequence reads: CASRRGTNTGELFF. CDR3 DNA: TGTGCCAGCCGACGGGGTACGAACACCGGGGAGCTGTTTTTT. The V and J genes are TRBV2 and TRBJ2-2; D may be TRBD2 (5 bases). Germline loops: CDR1 SNHLY, CDR2 FYNNEI. CDR3 length equals 14 residues. The ends were cut back, 8 bases at V and 0 bases at J, with 10 bases in the middle. Together with reference TRBV2 and TRBJ2-2, the CDR3 gives the full variable domain: EPEVTQTPSHQVTQMGQEVILRCVPISNHLYFYWYRQILGQKVEFLVSFYNNEISEKSEIFDDQFSVERPDGSNFTLKIRSTKLEDSAMYFCASRRGTNTGELFFGEGSRLTVL.

The gene calls are TRBV5-1 and TRBJ1-5; D unresolved. CDR3 length: 14 amino acids. Trimming left V 0 bases short and J 6 bases short, with 10 bases between. Germline V gives CDR1 SGHRS, CDR2 YFSETQ. The CDR3 nucleotides are TGCGCCAGCAGCTTGGAAGGAGGGATTCAGCCCCAGCATTTT. Amino acids: CASSLEGGIQPQHF. Full variable domain (outside the CDR3, taken from reference TRBV5-1 and TRBJ1-5): KAGVTQTPRYLIKTRGQQVTLSCSPISGHRSVSWYQQTPGQGLQFLFEYFSETQRNKGNFPGRFSGRQFSNSRSEMNVSTLELGDSALYLCASSLEGGIQPQHFGDGTRLSIL.

The chain joins TRBV7-3 to TRBJ2-1, with 8 nucleotides matching TRBD2. This CDR3 contains 14 residues. V was clipped by 3 bases and J by 3 bases; unmatched bases: 1. Germline CDR1 reads SGHTA; CDR2 reads FQGTGA. The CDR3, as DNA: TGTGCCAGCAGCTTCGGGGGGGTCTACAATGAGCAGTTCTTC. Protein sequence: CASSFGGVYNEQFF.

CDR3 sequence: CASSVVEQYF. CDR3 sequence (DNA): TGTGCCAGCAGTGTAGTCGAGCAGTACTTC. This sequence joins TRBV6-1 and TRBJ2-7; no clear D. The CDR3 consists of 10 residues. Germline lookup yields CDR1 MNHNS and CDR2 SASEGT. Trimming stripped 4 bases from V and 6 bases from J, with 4 bases between.

V and J are TRBV4-1 and TRBJ1-2; the match to TRBD1 covers 7 bases. CDR1 and CDR2 (germline): MGHRA, YSYEKL. Losses at the gene ends were 3 bases for V and 4 bases for J; bases not matched to a gene: 5. The CDR3 runs to 14 residues. The CDR3 sequence: CASSQLGQLYGYTF. CDR3 DNA: TGCGCCAGCAGCCAGCTGGGACAGCTCTATGGCTACACCTTC.

This sequence joins TRBV7-2 and TRBJ2-5; D is ambiguous. The V end was cut by 1 base, the J end by 7 bases, with 19 bases between. Germline V CDR1 and CDR2: SGHTA, FQGNSA. The CDR3 totals 16 residues. The CDR3 region is CASSLVPKTTPGTQYF. CDR3 nucleotides: TGTGCCAGCAGCTTAGTCCCGAAGACGACCCCGGGGACCCAGTACTTC.

The sample holds a few counts of this clone. This chain links TRBV21-1 with TRBJ1-1; the DNA was not compared with TRBD1, the D call given in the table. TRBV21-1 constitutes a pseudogene. CDR3 length: 15 residues. The chain's CDR3 is CASSTRQGRNTEAFF. The CDR3 DNA reads TGTGCCAGCAGCACTAGACAGGGTAGGAACACTGAAGCTTTCTTT.

The V and J genes are TRBV5-1 and TRBJ2-5; 14 nucleotides match TRBD2. The CDR3 length is 18 residues. V shed 3 bases and J 4 bases; nucleotides not matched to a gene: 11. CDR1 is SGHRS and CDR2 is YFSETQ in the germline V gene. CDR3 coding DNA: TGCGCCAGCAGCTCAAATACCGGGACTAGCGGGAGCCTAGAGACCCAGTACTTC. This gives the protein CASSSNTGTSGSLETQYF.

The chain combines TRBV5-1 with TRBJ2-3, with 7 bases identical to TRBD2. J lost 0 bases, V lost 5 bases, and 15 bases had no gene match. This CDR3 region has 18 residues. Germline V CDR1 and CDR2: SGHRS, YFSETQ. DNA of the CDR3: TGCGCCAGCAGTTTCAATGCACCCGGGACTACGAGCACAGATACGCAGTATTTT. Amino acids: CASSFNAPGTTSTDTQYF. The entire variable domain, with the rest obtained from reference TRBV5-1 and TRBJ2-3, is as follows: KAGVTQTPRYLIKTRGQQVTLSCSPISGHRSVSWYQQTPGQGLQFLFEYFSETQRNKGNFPGRFSGRQFSNSRSEMNVSTLELGDSALYLCASSFNAPGTTSTDTQYFGPGTRLTVL.